A selection of T cell receptor beta chains follows, all from one sample in a study of T cells in Graves' hyperthyroidism and ophthalmopathy. TCRdb reprocessed the multiplex PCR reads via MiXCR and lists one record per CDR3 protein. The sample lists 300,000 to 450,000 distinct CDR3 sequences, 20% to 25% occurring once. Sequenced: blood. All receptors come from a man in his fifties with Graves' hyperthyroidism. Each CDR3 is given without its conserved first and last residue. Fields, in order: CDR3 length, V gene, CDR3 protein.

length: 12
V: TRBV6-1
CDR3: ASSDGGVTGELF

length: 13
V: TRBV5-1
CDR3: ASFRGQLNQETQY

length: 11
V: TRBV7-2
CDR3: ASSPTDRVKQY

length: 12
V: TRBV7-2
CDR3: ASSFTDGANVLT

length: 11
V: TRBV19
CDR3: ASSPGEGETQY

length: 11
V: TRBV6-6
CDR3: ASSYSKNTEAF

length: 9
V: TRBV27
CDR3: ATYTNTEAF

length: 11
V: TRBV29-1
CDR3: SVMGQPLNIQY

length: 11
V: TRBV5-4
CDR3: ASTKDWNNEQF

length: 13
V: TRBV3-1
CDR3: ASSQGRGASYEQY

length: 14
V: TRBV18
CDR3: ASSPLPILADNEQF

length: 15
V: TRBV3-1
CDR3: ASSQDLTSGVTDTQY

length: 14
V: TRBV20-1
CDR3: SARGLAGARTDTQY

length: 12
V: TRBV30
CDR3: ACNQGALNTEAF

length: 16
V: TRBV11-2
CDR3: ASSPPPYSREEKHGYT

length: 12
V: TRBV2
CDR3: ASSGDRMNTEAF

length: 10
V: TRBV3-1
CDR3: ASSQLGGTQY

length: 15
V: TRBV27
CDR3: ASSLRETSGDTDTQY

length: 11
V: TRBV28
CDR3: ASSLNTGRQQY

length: 13
V: TRBV27
CDR3: ASSPTGWSYNEQF

length: 11
V: TRBV12-3/TRBV12-4
CDR3: ASSLSLEHEQF

length: 17
V: TRBV10-2
CDR3: ASSEYRDRGLGSNQPQH

length: 13
V: TRBV28
CDR3: ASSPLLRRQETQY

length: 13
V: TRBV7-2
CDR3: ASTATGSPSTEAF

length: 15
V: TRBV28
CDR3: ASRGTGTSRSTDTQY

length: 10
V: TRBV10-3
CDR3: AISAAFPEQY

length: 12
V: TRBV12-3/TRBV12-4
CDR3: ASTPLGRPETQY

length: 11
V: TRBV20-1
CDR3: SARGGTTYEQY

length: 9
V: TRBV12-5
CDR3: ASGYTGELF

length: 10
V: TRBV18
CDR3: ASSQRQGRYT

length: 16
V: TRBV3-1
CDR3: ASSQEQRLAGVTGELF

length: 15
V: TRBV2
CDR3: ASSGVTSGLSSYEQY

length: 11
V: TRBV24-1
CDR3: ATSEFVGYEQY

length: 11
V: TRBV30
CDR3: ASVLGSYNEQF

length: 12
V: TRBV11-2
CDR3: ASSLAGSTGELF

length: 11
V: TRBV28
CDR3: ASTPGIQETQY

length: 11
V: TRBV27
CDR3: ATQGTLGETQY

length: 11
V: TRBV5-1
CDR3: ASSYGGADTQY

length: 9
V: TRBV20-1
CDR3: SAAQGNTIY

length: 15
V: TRBV6-1
CDR3: ASSERIAGRSYNEQF

length: 10
V: TRBV6-5
CDR3: ASSSGLGTQY

length: 11
V: TRBV19
CDR3: ASSKGNNSPLH

length: 12
V: TRBV6-1
CDR3: ASNPVHSNQPQH

length: 13
V: TRBV5-1
CDR3: ASSLEGPSSYEQY

length: 12
V: TRBV7-9
CDR3: ASSSQGLTDTQY

length: 12
V: TRBV12-5
CDR3: ASVSGTDTDTQY

length: 11
V: TRBV7-2
CDR3: ASSATGSHEQY

length: 11
V: TRBV11-3
CDR3: ASSYGMGETQY

length: 13
V: TRBV20-1
CDR3: SAPRTRGTSYEQY

length: 10
V: TRBV30
CDR3: AWSATADTQY

length: 12
V: TRBV19
CDR3: ASRQGGGNQPQH

length: 10
V: TRBV20-1
CDR3: SALSVYNEQF

length: 11
V: TRBV12-3/TRBV12-4
CDR3: ASKGQWNTEAF